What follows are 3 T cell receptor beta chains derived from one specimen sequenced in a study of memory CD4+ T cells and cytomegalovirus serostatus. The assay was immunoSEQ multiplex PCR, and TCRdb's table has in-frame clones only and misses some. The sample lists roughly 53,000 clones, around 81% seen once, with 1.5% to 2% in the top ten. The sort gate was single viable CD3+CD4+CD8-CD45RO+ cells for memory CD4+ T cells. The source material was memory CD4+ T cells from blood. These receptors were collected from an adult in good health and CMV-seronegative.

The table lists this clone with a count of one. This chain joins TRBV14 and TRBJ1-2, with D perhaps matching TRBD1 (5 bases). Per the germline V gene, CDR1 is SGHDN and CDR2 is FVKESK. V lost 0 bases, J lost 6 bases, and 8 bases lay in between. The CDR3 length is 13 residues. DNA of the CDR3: TGTGCCAGCAGCCAAGATTGGGGGGATGGCTACACCTTC. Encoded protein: CASSQDWGDGYTF. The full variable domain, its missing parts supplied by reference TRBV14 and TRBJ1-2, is EAGVTQFPSHSVIEKGQTVTLRCDPISGHDNLYWYRRVMGKEIKFLLHFVKESKQDESGMPNNRFLAERTGGTYSTLKVQPAELEDSGVYFCASSQDWGDGYTFGSGTRLTVV.

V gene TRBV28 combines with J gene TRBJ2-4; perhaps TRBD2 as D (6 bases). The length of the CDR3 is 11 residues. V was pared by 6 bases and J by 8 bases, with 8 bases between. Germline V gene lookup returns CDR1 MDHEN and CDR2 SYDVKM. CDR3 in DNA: TGTGCCAGCAGAAGGGAGGACATTCAGTACTTC. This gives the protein CASRREDIQYF.

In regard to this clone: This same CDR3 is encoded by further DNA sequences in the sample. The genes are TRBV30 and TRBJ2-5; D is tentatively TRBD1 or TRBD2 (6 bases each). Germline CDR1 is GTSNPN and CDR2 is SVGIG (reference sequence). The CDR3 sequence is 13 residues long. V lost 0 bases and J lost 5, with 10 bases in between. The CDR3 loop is CAWSVGGVETQYF. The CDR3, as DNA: TGTGCCTGGAGTGTGGGGGGCGTGGAGACCCAGTACTTC.